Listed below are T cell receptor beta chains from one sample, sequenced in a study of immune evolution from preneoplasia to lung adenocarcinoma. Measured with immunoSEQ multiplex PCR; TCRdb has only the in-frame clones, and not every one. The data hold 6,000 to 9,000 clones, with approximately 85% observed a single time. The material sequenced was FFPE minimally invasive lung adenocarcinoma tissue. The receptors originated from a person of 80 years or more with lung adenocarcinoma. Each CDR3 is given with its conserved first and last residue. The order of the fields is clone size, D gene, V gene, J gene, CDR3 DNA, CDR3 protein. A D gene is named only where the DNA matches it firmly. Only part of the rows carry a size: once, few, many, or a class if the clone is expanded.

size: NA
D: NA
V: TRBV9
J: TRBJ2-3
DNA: TGTGCCAGCAGCGGGTCAGATACGCAGTATTTT
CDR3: CASSGSDTQYF

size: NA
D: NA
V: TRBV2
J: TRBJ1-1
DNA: TGTGCCAGCAGTGAATCGGCTACCTTTAACACTGAAGCTTTCTTT
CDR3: CASSESATFNTEAFF

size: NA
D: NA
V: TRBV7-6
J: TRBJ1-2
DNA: TGTGCCAGCAGCTTAGTATCTGGGGTTGGCTACACCTTC
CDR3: CASSLVSGVGYTF

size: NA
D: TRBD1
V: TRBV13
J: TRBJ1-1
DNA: TGTGCCAGCAGCTTACAGGGACAGTTAAACACTGAAGCTTTCTTT
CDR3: CASSLQGQLNTEAFF

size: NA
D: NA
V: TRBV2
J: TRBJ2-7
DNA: TGTGCCACGCAACGACTAGTCAGGGGGGAGCAGTACTTC
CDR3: CATQRLVRGEQYF

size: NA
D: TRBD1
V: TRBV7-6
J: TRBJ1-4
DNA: TGTGCCAGCAGCCCACAGGGGCGTGAAAAACTGTTTTTT
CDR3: CASSPQGREKLFF

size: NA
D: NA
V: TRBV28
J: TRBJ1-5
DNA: TGTGCCAGCAGCTCCCCGGACCGGCGGAATCAGCCCCAGCATTTT
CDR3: CASSSPDRRNQPQHF

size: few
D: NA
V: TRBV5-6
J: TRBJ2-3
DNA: TGTGCCAGCAGCATCGGTCGCACAGATACGCAGTATTTT
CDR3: CASSIGRTDTQYF

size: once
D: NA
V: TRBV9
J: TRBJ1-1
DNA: TGTGCCAGCGGGGCGAGGGGTGAGGCTTTCTTT
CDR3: CASGARGEAFF

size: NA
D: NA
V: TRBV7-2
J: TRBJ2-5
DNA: TGTGCCAGCAGTCGGGACGTAAGGCAAGAGACCCAGTACTTC
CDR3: CASSRDVRQETQYF

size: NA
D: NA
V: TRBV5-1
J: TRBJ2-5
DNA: TGCGCCAGCAGCTTTGGGGAGACCCAGTACTTC
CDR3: CASSFGETQYF

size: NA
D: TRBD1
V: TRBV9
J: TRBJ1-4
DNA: TGTGCCAGCAGCGTAGTGGGACAGGCTAATGAAAAACTGTTTTTT
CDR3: CASSVVGQANEKLFF

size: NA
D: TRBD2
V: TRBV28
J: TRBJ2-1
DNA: TGTGCCAGCAGGCCCGACCTAGCGGGGGTCGTCGATGAGCAGTTCTTC
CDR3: CASRPDLAGVVDEQFF

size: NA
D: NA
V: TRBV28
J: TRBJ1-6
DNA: TGTGCCAGCAGTCACCGGAGCTCCTATAATTCACCCCTCCACTTT
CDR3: CASSHRSSYNSPLHF

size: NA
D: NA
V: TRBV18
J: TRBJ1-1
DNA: TGTGCCAGCTCACGCGGGACCTCCGTCGAAGTTTTCTTT
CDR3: CASSRGTSVEVFF

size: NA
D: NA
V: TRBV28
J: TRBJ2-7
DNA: TGTGCCAGCAGTTGGACTTACCCGGTCGGATCCGAGCAGTACTTC
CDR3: CASSWTYPVGSEQYF

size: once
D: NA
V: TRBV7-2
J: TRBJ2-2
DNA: TGTGCCAGCAGCTTAGTTAGGCTTTCCACCGGGGAGCTGTTTTTT
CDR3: CASSLVRLSTGELFF

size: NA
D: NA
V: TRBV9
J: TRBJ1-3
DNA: TGTGCCAGCAGCGTGGAGGCGTCTGGAAACACCATATATTTT
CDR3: CASSVEASGNTIYF

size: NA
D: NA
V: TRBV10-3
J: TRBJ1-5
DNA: TGTGCCATCAGTGTTGGGGGGGGTGATAATCAGCCCCAGCATTTT
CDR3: CAISVGGGDNQPQHF

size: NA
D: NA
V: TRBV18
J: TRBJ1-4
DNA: TGTGCCAGCTCACCCGGTGGGGGGAACAATGAAAAACTGTTTTTT
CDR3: CASSPGGGNNEKLFF

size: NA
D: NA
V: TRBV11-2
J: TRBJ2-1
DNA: TGTGCCAGCAGCCCCCGGACGGGGAACTACAATGAGCAGTTCTTC
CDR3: CASSPRTGNYNEQFF

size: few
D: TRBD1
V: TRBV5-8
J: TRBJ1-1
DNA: TGTGCCAGCAGCTTGGGCAGGGGGCTTACTGAAGCTTTCTTT
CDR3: CASSLGRGLTEAFF

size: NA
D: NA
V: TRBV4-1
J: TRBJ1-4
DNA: TGCGCCAGCAGCCAAGAGGGGGGACGGACGCTACCTAATGAAAAACTGTTTTTT
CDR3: CASSQEGGRTLPNEKLFF

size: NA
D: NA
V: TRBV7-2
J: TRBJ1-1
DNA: TGTGCCAGCAGCCCAGTTCCGGGTCCCCGATTTGTCACTGAAGCTTTCTTT
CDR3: CASSPVPGPRFVTEAFF

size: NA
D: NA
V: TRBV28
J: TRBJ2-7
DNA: TGTGCCAGCCAGGGGGGTTCTTGGGAGCAGTACTTC
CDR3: CASQGGSWEQYF

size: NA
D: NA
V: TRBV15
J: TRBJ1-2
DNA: TGTGCCACCAGCAGAGGGACAGATTATGGCTACACCTTC
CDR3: CATSRGTDYGYTF

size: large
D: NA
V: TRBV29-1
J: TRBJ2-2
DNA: TGCAGCGTTGAATCCGGCCAGGAGAGGGGAGACACCGGGGAGCTGTTTTTT
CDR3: CSVESGQERGDTGELFF

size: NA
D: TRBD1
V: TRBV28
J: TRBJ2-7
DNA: TGTGCCAGCAGTTTGTTTACAGGGGCGAACGGACACCCCTACGAGCAGTACTTC
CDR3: CASSLFTGANGHPYEQYF

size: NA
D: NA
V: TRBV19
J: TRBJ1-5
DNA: TGTGCCAGTAGTAGACCCCTAAGGGATCAGCCCCAGCATTTT
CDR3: CASSRPLRDQPQHF

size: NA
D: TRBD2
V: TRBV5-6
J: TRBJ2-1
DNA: TGTGCCAGCAGCTTCAGCGGGGGGGTGGGGAGCTCCTACAATGAGCAGTTCTTC
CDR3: CASSFSGGVGSSYNEQFF

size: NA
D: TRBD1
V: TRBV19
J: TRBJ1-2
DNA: TGTGCCAGTATGGGACAGGGGGTTGATGGCTACACCTTC
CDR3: CASMGQGVDGYTF

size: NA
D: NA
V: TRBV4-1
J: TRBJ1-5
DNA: TGCGCCAGCAGCCATTACCGGGACAAAAATCAGCCCCAGCATTTT
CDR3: CASSHYRDKNQPQHF

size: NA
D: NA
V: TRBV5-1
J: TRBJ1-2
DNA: TGCGCCAGCAGCTTGGTTGACACGGGCTATGGCTACACCTTC
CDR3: CASSLVDTGYGYTF

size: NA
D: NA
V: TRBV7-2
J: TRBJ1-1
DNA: TGTGCCAGCAGCTTACGGCTGGGGGGGAACACTGAAGCTTTTTTT
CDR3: CASSLRLGGNTEAFF

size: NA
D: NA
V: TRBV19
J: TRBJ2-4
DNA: TGTGCCAGTAGTACCGCCAAAGGCATTCAGTACTTC
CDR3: CASSTAKGIQYF

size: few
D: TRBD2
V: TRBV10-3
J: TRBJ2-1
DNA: TGTGCCATCAGTGAGTCAGGACTAGCGGCTTCGTACAATGAGCAGTTCTTC
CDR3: CAISESGLAASYNEQFF

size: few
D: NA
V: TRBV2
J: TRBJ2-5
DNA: TGTGCCAGCAGCGGTAGCGCGCAAGAGACCCAGTACTTC
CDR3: CASSGSAQETQYF

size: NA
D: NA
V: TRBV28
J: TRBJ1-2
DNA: TGTGCCAGCAGTTTAGGGGACAAACGTAACTATGGCTACACCTTC
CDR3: CASSLGDKRNYGYTF

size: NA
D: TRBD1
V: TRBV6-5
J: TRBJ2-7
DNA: TGTGCCAGCAGTGGACAGGGGGGATCCTACGAGCAGTACTTC
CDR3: CASSGQGGSYEQYF

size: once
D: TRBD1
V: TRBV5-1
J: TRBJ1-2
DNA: TGCGCCAGCAGCTTTGACAGGGCCCTTGGGAGGGGCTACACCTTC
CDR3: CASSFDRALGRGYTF

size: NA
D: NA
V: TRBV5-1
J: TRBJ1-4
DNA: TGCGCCAGCAGCTTGGGGACAACCCCGATGGGTGAAAAACTGTTTTTT
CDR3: CASSLGTTPMGEKLFF

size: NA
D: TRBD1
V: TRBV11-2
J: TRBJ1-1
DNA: TGTGCCAGCAGCCCACAGGGGTGGGTCACTGAAGCTTTCTTT
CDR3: CASSPQGWVTEAFF

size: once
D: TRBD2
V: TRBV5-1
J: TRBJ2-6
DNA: TGCGCCAGCAGCTTGGGGACTAGCGGGGCCTACTCTGGGGCCAACGTCCTGACTTTC
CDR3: CASSLGTSGAYSGANVLTF

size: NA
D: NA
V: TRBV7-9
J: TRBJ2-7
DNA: TGTGCCAGCAGCTTGCATAGCGGAGCTTCTTACGAGCAGTACTTC
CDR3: CASSLHSGASYEQYF

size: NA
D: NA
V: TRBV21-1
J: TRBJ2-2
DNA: TGTGCCAGCAGCAATCGGCGGGGGGGGAACACCGGGGAGCTGTTTTTT
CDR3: CASSNRRGGNTGELFF

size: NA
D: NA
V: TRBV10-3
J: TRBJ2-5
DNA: TGTGCCATCAGTGGGGATCGCGAGACCCAGTACTTC
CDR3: CAISGDRETQYF

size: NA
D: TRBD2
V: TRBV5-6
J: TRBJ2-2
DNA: TGTGCCAGCAGCTTCAGACTAGCGGGGAAGATCGGGGAGCTGTTTTTT
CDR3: CASSFRLAGKIGELFF

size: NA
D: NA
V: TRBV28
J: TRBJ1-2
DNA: TGTGCCAGCAGACCCGGGCCCTATGGCTACACCTTC
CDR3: CASRPGPYGYTF

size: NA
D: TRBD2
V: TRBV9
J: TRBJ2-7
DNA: TGTGCCAGCAGCGAGACCGGGAGGAGCTACGAGCAGTACTTC
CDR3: CASSETGRSYEQYF

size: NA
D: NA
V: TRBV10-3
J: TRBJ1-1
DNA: TGTGCCTCCCTTTCGAACACTGAAGCTTTCTTT
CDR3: CASLSNTEAFF

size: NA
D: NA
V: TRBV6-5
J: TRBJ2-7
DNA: TGTGCCAGCGCGGGACGCGTGAATGGCGAGCAGTACTTC
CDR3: CASAGRVNGEQYF

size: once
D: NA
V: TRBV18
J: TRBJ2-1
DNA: TGTGCCAGCTCACCACAGGTCGGGAGATACAATGAGCAGTTCTTC
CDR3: CASSPQVGRYNEQFF

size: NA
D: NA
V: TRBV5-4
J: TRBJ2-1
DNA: TGTGCCAGCAGCCCGGACTTGTCCAGCTCCTACAATGAGCAGTTCTTC
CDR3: CASSPDLSSSYNEQFF